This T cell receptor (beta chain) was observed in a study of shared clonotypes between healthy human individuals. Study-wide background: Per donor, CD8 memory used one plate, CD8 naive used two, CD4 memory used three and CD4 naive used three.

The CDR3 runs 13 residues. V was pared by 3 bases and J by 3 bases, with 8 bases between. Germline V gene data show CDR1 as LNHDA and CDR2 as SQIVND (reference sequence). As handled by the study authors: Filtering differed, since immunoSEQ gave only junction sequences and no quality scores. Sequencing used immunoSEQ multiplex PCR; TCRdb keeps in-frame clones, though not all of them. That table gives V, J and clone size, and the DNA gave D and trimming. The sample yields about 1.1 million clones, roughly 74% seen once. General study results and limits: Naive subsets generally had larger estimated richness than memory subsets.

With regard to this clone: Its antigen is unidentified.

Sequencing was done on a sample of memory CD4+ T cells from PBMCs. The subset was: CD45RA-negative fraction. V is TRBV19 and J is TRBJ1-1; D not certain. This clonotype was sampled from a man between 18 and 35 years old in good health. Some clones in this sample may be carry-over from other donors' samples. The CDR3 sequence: CASSILGDTEAFF. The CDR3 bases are TGTGCCAGTAGTATTCTCGGGGACACTGAAGCTTTCTTT. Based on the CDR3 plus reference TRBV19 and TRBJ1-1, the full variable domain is DGGITQSPKYLFRKEGQNVTLSCEQNLNHDAMYWYRQDPGQGLRLIYYSQIVNDFQKGDIAEGYSVSREKKESFPLTVTSAQKNPTAFYLCASSILGDTEAFFGQGTRLTVV.